This TCR beta chain was recorded in a study of T cell responses to AZD1222 COVID-19 vaccine. Study as a whole: Pooled in the analysis were second doses at about 4 or about 12 weeks. Overall study results and limits: There were mostly white British donors and more females than males, and clonal diversity was possibly underestimated.

In germline, CDR1 is MNHEY, CDR2 SMNVEV (reference sequence). Trimming stripped 5 bases from V and 7 bases from J, with 20 bases between. There are 16 residues in the CDR3. TCRdb keeps only in-frame clones here, not all; method: immunoSEQ multiplex PCR. The repertoire holds some 120,000 clones, around 82% seen once, with approximately 5.9% in the top ten. Details on this clone: The antigen remains unidentified.

The material was peripheral blood, obtained on day 0 of AZD1222 vaccination. The origin of this receptor is an adult in good health. The chain is built from TRBV27 and TRBJ1-4; a weak D match, TRBD1 (6 bases). CDR3 coding DNA: TGTGCCAGCAGTCAAACCCCTATGGGGGGGCCTGAAAAACTGTTTTTT. Its protein is CASSQTPMGGPEKLFF.